This entry features one T cell receptor beta chain sequence. Its antigen is not yet known. The sample holds no much larger clone one base away, and base qualities are not on file. The cohort comprised approximately 700 healthy bone marrow donors. All cohort members were sampled while nominally healthy, although unrecorded immune exposures were likely present. The donor tested CMV seronegative and was one of the 352 seronegative cohort members. Every donor gave a peripheral blood sample, and the peripheral blood mononuclear cells from that sample were used for TCR beta sequencing. Genomic DNA extraction from the blood cell samples was performed with the Qiagen DNeasy Blood Extraction Kit. The germline V gene provides CDR1 SGDLS and CDR2 YYNGEE. Trimming removed 0 bases from V and 0 bases from J; the gene matches leave 14 bases unexplained. The CDR3 measures 21 amino acids from cysteine to phenylalanine. Just the 63-base CDR3 DNA is kept, in frame starting at base 1.

The sample belongs to a study of cytomegalovirus exposure and HLA in healthy donors (dated by TCRdb to about 2017). For context, the study as a whole: In an earlier analysis of 587 of the donors, 250 to 350 Gb of sequence data and 100 million or so unique TCR beta sequences from about 179 million T cells were reported. An early release covering 500 to 750 HLA-typed donors comprised roughly 300 gigabases of sequencing data and 85 million or so unique TCR sequences. Among the approximately 430 genotyped donors, approximately 81% belonged to the genetic ancestry cluster associated with self-reported Caucasian donors. The study aimed to test whether cataloging public T cell receptors could reveal signatures of past pathogen exposure. Using immunosequencing, the study profiled T cell repertoires from around 670 subjects and related those repertoires to cytomegalovirus serostatus. Besides the first cohort of more than 650 subjects, a separate validation cohort made up of about 120 different subjects was used. The study combined high-throughput TCR immunosequencing, statistical association of individual TCRs with disease status, and machine learning to predict cytomegalovirus infection status. In a later analysis, previously published TCR beta repertoires from roughly 710 donors were re-analyzed and high-resolution HLA genotyping was added so that TCR occurrence patterns could be studied. The later analysis used no new phenotypic data to find candidate immune exposures, relying instead on TCR beta sequences and their occurrence across donors. An earlier analysis of several hundred of the donors applied high-throughput TCR beta sequencing to assess whether each TCR beta V gene segment acted as functional or pseudogenic. Donor age, sex, ethnicity and CMV serostatus were compiled together with the repertoire data. A later genetic analysis used genome-wide SNP genotypes for about 55% of the 666 donors, treating that subset as a discovery cohort. Every repertoire in the discovery cohort had been generated on one and the same sequencing platform. HLA typing included class I and class II loci at four-digit resolution. Typing coverage differed by locus: A, B, C, DRB1 and DQB1 were typed in about 629-640 donors, DQA1 in about 560, DPA1 in some 610, and DPB1 in 472. Roughly 5 DR-DQ haplotypes were handled as single units for association and clustering, since linkage in the cohort was strong. Across about 370 genotyped donors of the cohort, an average of about 250,000 unique TCR beta nucleotide sequences per donor were sequenced, and roughly 20% of those sequences were non-productive.

Library preparation employed the immunoSEQ multiplex PCR assay. For the multiplex PCR, a mixture combining 60 forward primers for TCR Vbeta segments and 13 reverse primers for TCR Jbeta segments was used. A multiplex PCR assay on genomic DNA amplified the CDR3 region of rearranged TCR beta genes. On the Illumina HiSeq System, the amplified TCR beta libraries were sequenced as 87-base-pair reads. The paper's data handling went like this. Across the 500 to 750 repertoires, a later analysis counted tens of millions of unique TCR beta chains, about 10 million of which were shared by at least two donors. A nearest-neighbor algorithm error-corrected the raw reads and collapsed the reads into unique sequences, merging closely related sequences to remove PCR and sequencing errors. CDR3 sequences were aligned to IMGT reference sequences to assign V, D and J gene segments. For a sequence to be retained, a match of at least six nucleotides was required to both a V gene segment and a J gene segment. Rearrangements were called productive when the CDR3 lacked stop codons and stayed in frame with V and J; all others were non-productive. Following IMGT convention, CDR3 was defined as the stretch from the second conserved V-encoded cysteine to the conserved J-encoded phenylalanine. The earlier analysis of 587 of the donors excluded any sequence lacking an unambiguous match to a single V gene segment. An earlier analysis of under 750 of the donors called V segments functional above 56.7% productive rearrangements and segregating when the between-donor standard deviation exceeded 5%. To diagnose cytomegalovirus status from the catalog of TCR beta chain sequences, a statistical classification framework was built. A later analysis assigned V and J genes by comparing TCR nucleotide sequences with IMGT/GENE-DB human TR gene sequences. Using the TCRdist pipeline, a later analysis assigned CDR3 sequences along with most-parsimonious VDJ recombination scenarios. In a later analysis, each TCR beta chain was defined by its CDR3 amino acid sequence together with its V-gene family, and reads without a unique V-gene family were excluded. In a later analysis, 550 to 650 highly shared, low-generation-probability nucleotide sequences were removed to address suspected cross-contamination and a sequencing artifact. In a later analysis, a clonal expansion index was calculated for each public chain from normalized within-repertoire ranks of inferred template counts. In a later analysis, generation probabilities were computed using a VDJ recombination model fitted to out-of-frame rearrangements, and the results were checked against IGoR. In a later analysis, hypergeometric tests were used to score TCR-TCR, TCR-HLA and TCR-CMV co-occurrence, with a repertoire-size bias correction applied to TCR pairs. To estimate false discovery rates, a later analysis permuted the HLA or CMV assignments 20 times. In a later analysis, co-occurring TCRs were grouped using DBSCAN, with TCRdist sequence similarity added in when clustering inside HLA-allele-positive subsets. Repertoires with fewer than 30,000 or more than 120,000 public chains were left out of co-occurrence clustering, as were roughly five repertoires with anomalous nucleotide sharing. TCRdb provides this immuneACCESS table in a form limited to in-frame rearrangements. Some clones are lacking; in checked studies, under half of them reflect an unresolved V gene, and why the rest are absent is not known. The V and J calls and clone size were taken over from that table, and D and trimming were inferred from the DNA. The sample yields 120,000 or so clones; about 81% were counted once. The ten biggest clones cover around 2% of the sample.

Beyond this particular receptor, the publication reports: A total of some 180 TCR beta chains were listed by the study as associated with cytomegalovirus. Because counts were too low, fewer than 20 rarely observed V segments, including chromosome 9 orphons, were excluded from the earlier analysis of 500 to 700 of the donors. A later analysis found that most CMV-associated TCR beta chains appeared HLA-restricted, with HLA associations seemingly driven largely by CMV exposure. A later analysis found that TCR association rates varied across HLA loci, with DRB1 alleles showing the most associated TCRs and HLA-C alleles the fewest. Immune exposure information for the cohort was limited to CMV serostatus. In a later analysis, HLA-associated TCR beta chains showed more clonal expansion and lower generation probabilities than non-associated chains that were equally common. A few of the identified cytomegalovirus-associated TCR beta chains were confirmed in vitro to be specific for cytomegalovirus antigens. Because the 87-base-pair reads could not distinguish some IMGT-functional V segments, including TRBV6-2 and TRBV6-3, those segments were excluded. A further reported finding was that TCR beta sequences accurately predicted the HLA-A and HLA-B alleles for most subjects in the first cohort. Because HLA typing was missing for some donors at each locus, association tests included only the typed subset. The classifier was reported to diagnose cytomegalovirus status with high specificity and sensitivity in both the original cohort and the validation cohort. A later genetic analysis reported fewer N-insertions in productive TCRs among donors in an Asian-associated ancestry cluster than the roughly 700-donor mean. When HLA alleles, especially DR and DQ, strongly co-occurred, TCR associations were difficult to assign to individual alleles. Most TCR sequences were observed very rarely across donors, whereas some public TCRs were present in many individuals. At a false discovery rate of 0.05, a later analysis linked 15,000 to 20,000 TCR beta sequences to specific HLA alleles. In a later analysis, several top co-occurrence clusters were reported to appear linked to parvovirus B19, influenza, CMV and Epstein-Barr virus. Roughly uniform sequencing depth across donors was assumed in presence/absence analyses, although this assumption may not hold. An earlier analysis of 587 of the donors showed that most TCR beta V segments appeared in productive rearrangements either about 87% or about 30% of the time, which broadly matched IMGT annotations. This cohort had only TCR beta chains sequenced, and the lack of alpha or paired-chain data limited which features could be detected. In a later genetic analysis, a missense DCLRE1C variant was associated with V-gene and J-gene trimming of TCR beta chains, and the association was replicated in an independent cohort. It was suggested by the authors that the approach could potentially be generalized to other disease states and immunological phenotypes. Linkage disequilibrium might explain the correlated functional status among segregating V segments, but an unknown experimental factor could not be excluded. A group of highly shared sequence variants was considered likely to be a technical artifact of the sequencing pipeline.

The chain links TRBV9 with TRBJ2-6; TRBD2 agrees with 8 junctional bases. This clonotype originated in a man aged 35 to 55 in good health and CMV-seronegative. The sample consisted of PBMCs. The CDR3 in this case is CASSVGPRAGAGVSGANVLTF. The sequence in DNA is TGTGCCAGCAGCGTAGGGCCCAGAGCGGGGGCTGGTGTCTCTGGGGCCAACGTCCTGACTTTC.